These T cell receptor beta chains were read from a single sample in a study of blood T cell repertoires in COVID-19. Assay used: immunoSEQ multiplex PCR; TCRdb lists only in-frame clones, some missing. The sample includes over 100,000 clones, approximately 88% of them seen just once. Input material: peripheral blood. The origin of the receptors is a man aged 50 or older with acute or convalescent COVID-19. Both conserved end residues are part of each CDR3. A D gene is named only where the DNA matches it firmly. Expanded clones are given a class, and other clones once, few, many or no size at all.

j_call,v_call,clone_size,d_call,cdr3_aa,cdr3_nt
TRBJ2-1,TRBV19,-,TRBD1,CASGTLNRGSNEQFF,TGTGCCAGTGGTACGTTAAACAGGGGGTCCAATGAGCAGTTCTTC
TRBJ1-2,TRBV4-2,-,-,CASSRGGLDGYTF,TGTGCCAGCAGCCGGGGGGGGCTGGATGGCTACACCTTC
TRBJ1-2,TRBV7-2,-,-,CASSLINLYGYTF,TGTGCCAGCAGCTTAATAAATCTCTATGGCTACACCTTC
TRBJ1-5,TRBV5-5,-,-,CASSLSARSYSNQPQHF,TGTGCCAGCAGCTTGAGCGCCAGAAGTTATAGCAATCAGCCCCAGCATTTT
TRBJ2-3,TRBV9,-,-,CASSASPFSTDTQYF,TGTGCCAGCAGCGCCTCCCCGTTTAGCACAGATACGCAGTATTTT
TRBJ1-1,TRBV29-1,once,-,CSAMEGPNTEAFF,TGCAGCGCTATGGAGGGCCCAAACACTGAAGCTTTCTTT
TRBJ1-3,TRBV13,-,TRBD1,CASSQRQGGNTIYF,TGTGCCAGCAGCCAGCGACAGGGTGGAAACACCATATATTTT
TRBJ1-1,TRBV3-1/TRBV3-2,-,-,CASSSPRHLNTEAFF,TGTGCCAGCAGTTCTCCCCGACATTTGAACACTGAAGCTTTCTTT
TRBJ2-5,TRBV3-1/TRBV3-2,-,-,CASTERRGAGQTQYF,TGTGCCAGCACCGAACGTCGGGGGGCAGGGCAGACCCAGTACTTC
TRBJ2-7,TRBV2,once,TRBD2,CASNRLAGVGEQYF,TGTGCCAGCAACAGGCTAGCGGGAGTCGGAGAGCAGTACTTC
TRBJ2-1,TRBV18,-,-,CASSPKAVGLSELEQFF,TGTGCCAGCTCACCAAAGGCGGTCGGTCTTAGTGAGCTGGAGCAGTTCTTC
TRBJ1-5,TRBV19,once,TRBD1,CASSMDRQGQGVLGNQPQHF,TGTGCCAGTAGTATGGATCGTCAAGGACAGGGGGTATTAGGGAATCAGCCCCAGCATTTT
TRBJ1-6,TRBV6-5,-,-,CASSYVPDSPLHF,TGTGCCAGCAGTTACGTCCCGGATTCACCCCTCCACTTT
TRBJ1-3,TRBV5-6,-,TRBD1,CASSSGQGNTIYF,TGTGCCAGCAGCTCGGGACAGGGGAACACCATATATTTT
TRBJ1-1,TRBV7-9,-,-,CASSLSTEAFF,TGTGCCAGCAGCTTATCTACTGAAGCTTTCTTT
TRBJ1-3,TRBV4-1,-,TRBD1,CASSRLQGTGNTIYF,TGCGCCAGCAGCCGACTACAGGGGACTGGAAACACCATATATTTT
TRBJ1-1,TRBV5-1,-,TRBD1,CASTEYRGSATEAFF,TGCGCCAGCACCGAGTACAGGGGTTCGGCCACTGAAGCTTTCTTT
TRBJ1-1,TRBV19,-,-,CASSIKSIATNTEAFF,TGTGCCAGTAGTATAAAGTCTATAGCCACGAACACTGAAGCTTTCTTT
TRBJ2-7,TRBV28,-,-,CASSPTRTWQYF,TGTGCCAGCAGTCCCACCCGGACTTGGCAGTACTTC
TRBJ1-2,TRBV18,-,-,CASSDTGGRYGYTF,TGTGCCAGCTCCGATACGGGGGGACGCTATGGCTACACCTTC
TRBJ2-3,TRBV14,-,TRBD2,CASNLAGGFTDTQYF,TGTGCCAGCAACCTAGCGGGAGGGTTTACAGATACGCAGTATTTT
TRBJ1-1,TRBV27,-,TRBD1,CASSLGQGIEAFF,TGTGCCAGCAGTTTGGGACAGGGGATTGAAGCTTTCTTT
TRBJ2-2,TRBV27,-,-,CASRGQTYTGELFF,TGTGCCAGCCGTGGGCAGACGTACACCGGGGAGCTGTTTTTT
TRBJ2-5,TRBV30,-,TRBD1,CAWGSGQVAWETQYF,TGTGCCTGGGGGTCAGGACAGGTGGCTTGGGAGACCCAGTACTTC
TRBJ1-5,TRBV28,-,TRBD1,CASSSPGQINYNQPQHF,TGTGCCAGCAGTTCCCCGGGACAGATCAATTACAATCAGCCCCAGCATTTT
TRBJ1-1,TRBV11-3,-,-,CASSLSGQSSTEAFF,TGTGCCAGCAGCTTAAGTGGGCAGTCGAGCACTGAAGCTTTCTTT
TRBJ1-1,TRBV11-1,-,TRBD1,CASTLTGVLTEAFF,TGTGCCAGCACCCTGACAGGGGTTCTCACTGAAGCTTTCTTT
TRBJ2-5,TRBV7-2,few,-,CASSLLLEKTQYF,TGTGCCAGCAGCTTATTGTTGGAGAAGACCCAGTACTTC
TRBJ2-6,TRBV10-3,-,-,CAISEQTSGANVLTF,TGTGCCATCAGTGAACAAACCTCTGGGGCCAACGTCCTGACTTTC
TRBJ2-7,TRBV25-1,once,-,CASTEPKGRWYF,TGTGCCAGCACTGAACCCAAGGGGAGGTGGTACTTC
TRBJ2-2,TRBV24-1,-,-,CATSEPGVERTGELFF,TGTGCCACCAGTGAACCCGGAGTTGAACGGACCGGGGAGCTGTTTTTT
TRBJ2-7,TRBV20-1,-,TRBD1,CSASGRDRGLYEQYF,TGCAGTGCTAGTGGCCGGGACAGGGGGCTCTACGAGCAGTACTTC
TRBJ2-4,TRBV2,-,TRBD2,CASSELAGYNIQYF,TGTGCCAGCAGTGAACTAGCGGGATACAACATTCAGTACTTC
TRBJ2-1,TRBV19,-,TRBD2,CASSISALAGLLSSYNEQFF,TGTGCCAGTAGTATATCGGCGCTAGCGGGACTCTTGAGCTCCTACAATGAGCAGTTCTTC
TRBJ1-1,TRBV6-6,-,-,CASSYSLLGGTEAFF,TGTGCCAGCAGTTACTCGCTCCTAGGCGGCACTGAAGCTTTCTTT
TRBJ2-5,TRBV4-2,-,TRBD2,CASSQPTGTSGGAEETQYF,TGTGCCAGCAGCCAACCGACCGGGACTAGCGGGGGGGCCGAAGAGACCCAGTACTTC
TRBJ1-1,TRBV28,-,TRBD1,CASSLGDREAFF,TGTGCCAGCAGTTTAGGGGACAGGGAAGCTTTCTTT
TRBJ1-1,TRBV18,-,TRBD1,CASSPQGATEAFF,TGTGCCAGCTCACCACAGGGGGCGACTGAAGCTTTCTTT
TRBJ2-5,TRBV18,-,-,CASSPIRRGQETQYF,TGTGCCAGCTCACCAATTCGGCGGGGCCAAGAGACCCAGTACTTC
TRBJ2-2,TRBV3-1/TRBV3-2,-,TRBD2,CASSQGTAGWTGELFF,TGTGCCAGCAGCCAAGGCACAGCGGGATGGACCGGGGAGCTGTTTTTT
TRBJ1-2,TRBV12-3/TRBV12-4,-,-,CASSPEGTRGYTF,TGTGCCAGCAGTCCGGAAGGGACTCGGGGCTACACCTTC
TRBJ1-1,TRBV27,-,TRBD1,CASSLLTGGLRGVNTEAFF,TGTGCCAGCAGTTTACTGACAGGGGGCCTAAGGGGCGTGAACACTGAAGCTTTCTTT
TRBJ1-5,TRBV28,-,-,CASTSQSNQPQHF,TGTGCCAGCACCTCGCAGAGCAATCAGCCCCAGCATTTT
TRBJ2-3,TRBV7-2,-,TRBD2,CASSQRRRAGGDTQYF,TGTGCCAGCAGCCAGCGACGCAGAGCGGGAGGGGATACGCAGTATTTT
TRBJ1-5,TRBV5-6,-,TRBD1,CASSLRQGLNQPQHF,TGTGCCAGCAGCTTAAGACAGGGGTTAAATCAGCCCCAGCATTTT
TRBJ1-2,TRBV6-6,-,-,CASSPDGQSYGYTF,TGTGCCAGCAGCCCCGATGGACAGTCTTATGGCTACACCTTC
TRBJ1-1,TRBV27,-,-,CASRPVYSPTEAFF,TGTGCCAGCAGACCGGTCTACTCCCCAACTGAAGCTTTCTTT
TRBJ2-3,TRBV18,-,-,CASQGSTDTQYF,TGTGCCAGCCAGGGAAGCACAGATACGCAGTATTTT
TRBJ2-3,TRBV11-2,-,-,CASGAGPSTDTQYF,TGTGCCAGTGGCGCGGGTCCTAGCACAGATACGCAGTATTTT
TRBJ1-2,TRBV5-1,-,-,CASSHGLDSISYGYTF,TGCGCCAGCAGCCACGGCTTGGACAGTATTTCCTATGGCTACACCTTC
TRBJ2-1,TRBV19,-,TRBD2,CARWGLELEDEQFF,TGTGCCCGTTGGGGACTAGAGTTGGAAGATGAGCAGTTCTTC